The entry below describes one T cell receptor beta chain. The antigen it binds to is not known. The record has no base qualities; no much larger clone is one base away. In total, roughly 670 healthy bone marrow donors made up the cohort. All cohort members were sampled while nominally healthy, although unrecorded immune exposures were likely present. The donor was CMV seronegative and was included in the group of a few hundred seronegative cohort members. Every donor gave a peripheral blood sample, and the peripheral blood mononuclear cells from that sample were used for TCR beta sequencing. Genomic DNA was extracted from the blood cell samples with the Qiagen DNeasy Blood Extraction Kit. The data originate from a study of cytomegalovirus exposure and HLA in healthy donors (dated by TCRdb to about 2017). Regarding the complete study: An earlier analysis of approximately 550 of the donors reported more than 250 Gb of sequence data and 117 million unique TCR beta sequences from about 200 million T cells. To decide whether each TCR beta V gene segment behaved as functional or pseudogenic, an earlier analysis of approximately 600 of the donors relied on high-throughput TCR beta sequencing. Several DR-DQ haplotypes were handled as single units for association and clustering, since linkage in the cohort was strong. The study aimed to test whether signatures of past pathogen exposure could be identified by cataloging public T cell receptors. An early release that covered roughly 600 HLA-typed donors contained 250 to 350 gigabases of sequencing data and roughly 84 million unique TCR sequences. Typing coverage varied by locus: roughly 620-640 donors for A, B, C, DRB1 and DQB1; roughly 500 for DQA1; about 590 for DPA1; 450 to 480 for DPB1. In the later analysis, no new phenotypic data were used to find candidate immune exposures; instead, reliance was placed on TCR beta sequences and their occurrence across donors. All discovery cohort repertoires had been generated on a single sequencing platform. The T cell repertoires of 670 or so subjects were profiled by immunosequencing and related to cytomegalovirus serostatus. The study combined high-throughput TCR immunosequencing, statistical association of individual TCRs with disease status, and machine learning to predict cytomegalovirus infection status. In a later genetic analysis, genome-wide SNP genotypes for 398 of the 666 donors were used, and that subset was treated as a discovery cohort. Across some 400 genotyped donors of the cohort, an average of roughly 200,000 unique TCR beta nucleotide sequences per donor were sequenced, and around 20% of those sequences were non-productive. To study patterns of TCR occurrence, a later analysis re-analyzed previously published TCR beta repertoires from more than 550 donors and added high-resolution HLA genotyping. Along with the approximately 600-subject first cohort, a separate validation cohort of over a hundred different subjects was used. Donor age, sex, ethnicity and CMV serostatus were collected together with the repertoire data. The genetic ancestry cluster associated with self-reported Caucasian donors included roughly four fifths of the 300 to 450 genotyped donors. Both class I and class II loci were covered by HLA typing, at four-digit resolution.

The library was prepared using the immunoSEQ multiplex PCR assay. The multiplex PCR relied on a mix of 60 forward primers for TCR Vbeta segments and 13 reverse primers for TCR Jbeta segments. The CDR3 region of rearranged TCR beta genes was amplified from genomic DNA by a multiplex PCR assay. On the Illumina HiSeq System, the amplified TCR beta libraries were sequenced as 87-base-pair reads. The authors' pipeline ran thus. A later analysis tallied 75 million to 95 million unique TCR beta chains across the 550 to 850 repertoires, and about 12 million of those chains were shared by two or more donors. Raw reads were error-corrected and collapsed into unique sequences with a nearest-neighbor algorithm that merged closely related sequences to remove PCR and sequencing errors. To assign V, D and J gene segments, CDR3 sequences were aligned to IMGT reference sequences. For a sequence to be retained, a match of at least six nucleotides was required to both a V gene segment and a J gene segment. Rearrangements were called productive when the CDR3 lacked stop codons and stayed in frame with V and J; all others were non-productive. CDR3 was defined by IMGT convention, running from the second conserved V-encoded cysteine to the conserved J-encoded phenylalanine. The earlier analysis of 587 of the donors excluded sequences that lacked an unambiguous match to a single V gene segment. An earlier analysis of 550 to 650 of the donors classified V segments as functional when productive rearrangements were above 56.7% and as segregating when the standard deviation between donors was above 5%. To diagnose cytomegalovirus status from the catalog of TCR beta chain sequences, a statistical classification framework was built. In a later analysis, V and J genes were assigned by comparing TCR nucleotide sequences against IMGT/GENE-DB human TR gene sequences. A later analysis assigned CDR3 sequences and most-parsimonious VDJ recombination scenarios with the TCRdist pipeline. A later analysis defined each TCR beta chain by its CDR3 amino acid sequence plus V-gene family, and excluded reads lacking a unique V-gene family. A later analysis removed 550 to 700 highly shared, low-generation-probability nucleotide sequences to deal with suspected cross-contamination and a sequencing artifact. For each public chain, a later analysis derived a clonal expansion index from normalized ranks of inferred template counts within each repertoire. A later analysis computed generation probabilities with a VDJ recombination model fitted to out-of-frame rearrangements, and checked the results against IGoR. A later analysis scored TCR-TCR, TCR-HLA and TCR-CMV co-occurrence with hypergeometric tests, applying a repertoire-size bias correction to TCR pairs. In a later analysis, false discovery rates were estimated by permuting HLA or CMV assignments 20 times. In a later analysis, co-occurring TCRs were grouped using DBSCAN, and TCRdist sequence similarity was added for clustering within HLA-allele-positive subsets. Repertoires with fewer than 30,000 or more than 120,000 public chains, plus five repertoires with anomalous nucleotide sharing, were excluded from co-occurrence clustering. The table was pulled from immuneACCESS by TCRdb, which kept in-frame rearrangements only. Such tables lose some clones; where checked, under half of the loss comes from unresolved V genes, and the rest has no known cause. That table gives V, J and clone size, and the DNA gave D and trimming. A total of roughly 190,000 clones appear in this sample, 70% to 80% of them only once. Together, the top ten hold roughly 1.5% of the sample.

Inclusive of the bounding cysteine and phenylalanine, the CDR3 is 17 residues long. Kept here is only the CDR3 DNA, which spans 51 bases and is read in frame from base 1. CDR1 and CDR2 were assigned from the germline V gene as SGHRS and YFSETQ. V and J are trimmed by 1 base and 3 bases, and the gene matches miss 7 bases of the junction. The research as a whole found: In this cohort, only TCR beta chains were sequenced, and detectable features were limited by the absence of alpha or paired-chain data. Compared with the roughly 700-donor mean, donors in an Asian-associated ancestry cluster had fewer N-insertions in productive TCRs, according to a later genetic analysis. Correlated functional status among segregating V segments might reflect linkage disequilibrium, but an unknown experimental factor could not be ruled out. Because some donors lacked HLA typing at each locus, the association tests relied only on the typed subset. In the study, approximately 160 TCR beta chains were listed as associated with cytomegalovirus. The earlier analysis of a few hundred of the donors excluded roughly 17 rarely observed V segments, including chromosome 9 orphons, because counts were too low. A later analysis found that HLA-associated TCR beta chains were more clonally expanded and had lower generation probabilities than equally common non-associated chains. A later analysis found that most CMV-associated TCR beta chains appeared HLA-restricted, with HLA associations seemingly driven largely by CMV exposure. In a later analysis, the rate of TCR association differed among HLA loci, with DRB1 alleles having the most associated TCRs and HLA-C alleles having the fewest. When HLA alleles, especially DR and DQ, strongly co-occurred, attributing TCR associations to individual alleles was difficult. The only immune exposure information available for the cohort was CMV serostatus. A later genetic analysis associated a missense DCLRE1C variant with V-gene and J-gene trimming of TCR beta chains, and an independent cohort replicated the association. Sequencing depth was assumed to be roughly uniform across donors in the presence/absence analyses, though that assumption may not hold. Specific HLA alleles were associated with around 18,000 TCR beta sequences at a false discovery rate of 0.05 in a later analysis. A cluster of highly shared sequence variants was judged likely to be a technical artifact of the sequencing pipeline. In an earlier analysis of fewer than 750 of the donors, most TCR beta V segments were observed in productive rearrangements about 90% or about 30% of the time, broadly matching IMGT annotations. In vitro tests confirmed that a few of the cytomegalovirus-associated TCR beta chains recognize cytomegalovirus antigens. According to a later analysis, parvovirus B19, influenza, CMV and Epstein-Barr virus appeared linked to several top co-occurrence clusters. Some IMGT-functional V segments, including TRBV6-2 and TRBV6-3, could not be told apart with the 87-base-pair reads, so those segments were excluded. A further reported finding was that TCR beta sequences accurately predicted the HLA-A and HLA-B alleles for most subjects in the first cohort. Most TCR sequences were seen in very few donors, while some public TCRs were found in many individuals. Cytomegalovirus status was reported to be diagnosed by the classifier with high specificity and sensitivity in both the original and validation cohorts. It was suggested by the authors that the approach could potentially be generalized to other disease states and immunological phenotypes.

The receptor was derived from a woman aged 45-65 years in good health and CMV-seronegative. The V and J segments used are TRBV5-1 and TRBJ2-2; 9 bases in between match TRBD2. Sequenced sample: PBMCs. The nucleotides are TGCGCCAGCAGCTTGCCCCCGGCGGGGGGGCACACCGGGGAGCTGTTTTTT. This yields the protein CASSLPPAGGHTGELFF.